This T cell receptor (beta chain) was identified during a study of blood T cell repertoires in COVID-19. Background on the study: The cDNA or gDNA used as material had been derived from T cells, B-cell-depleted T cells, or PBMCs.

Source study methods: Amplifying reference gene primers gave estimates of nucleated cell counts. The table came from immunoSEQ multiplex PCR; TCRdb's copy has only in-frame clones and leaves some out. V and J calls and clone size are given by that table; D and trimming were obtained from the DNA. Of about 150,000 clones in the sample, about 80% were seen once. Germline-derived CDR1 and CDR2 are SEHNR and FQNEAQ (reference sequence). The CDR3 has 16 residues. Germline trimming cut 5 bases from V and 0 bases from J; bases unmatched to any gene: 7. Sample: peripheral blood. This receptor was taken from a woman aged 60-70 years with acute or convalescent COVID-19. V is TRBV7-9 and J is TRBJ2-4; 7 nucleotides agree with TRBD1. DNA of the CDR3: TGTGCCAGCAGCCCCTGGGACAGTTTAGCCAAAAACATTCAGTACTTC. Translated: CASSPWDSLAKNIQYF.